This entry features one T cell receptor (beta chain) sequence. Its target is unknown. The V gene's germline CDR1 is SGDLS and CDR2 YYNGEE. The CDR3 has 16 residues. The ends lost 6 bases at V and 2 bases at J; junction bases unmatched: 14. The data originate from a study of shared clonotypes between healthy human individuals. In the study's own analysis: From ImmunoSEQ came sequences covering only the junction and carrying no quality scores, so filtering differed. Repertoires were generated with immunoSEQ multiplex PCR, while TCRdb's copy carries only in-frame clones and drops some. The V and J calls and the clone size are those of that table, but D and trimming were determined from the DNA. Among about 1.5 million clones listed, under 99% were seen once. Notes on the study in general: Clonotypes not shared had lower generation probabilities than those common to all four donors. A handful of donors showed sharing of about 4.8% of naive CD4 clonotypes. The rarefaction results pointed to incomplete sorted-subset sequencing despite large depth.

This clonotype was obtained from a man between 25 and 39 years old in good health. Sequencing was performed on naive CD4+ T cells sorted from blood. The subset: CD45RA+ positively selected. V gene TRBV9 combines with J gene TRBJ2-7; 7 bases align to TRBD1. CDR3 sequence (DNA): TGTGCCAGCACCCCTTCCGAGGGGGCAGGGGCCTACGAGCAGTACTTC. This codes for CASTPSEGAGAYEQYF.